This section outlines one T cell receptor (beta chain) sequence together with its context. What it binds is unknown. This entry belongs to a study of cytomegalovirus exposure and HLA in healthy donors. Study-wide findings and caveats: The investigators catalogued 150 to 200 TCR beta chains as cytomegalovirus-associated. That first-cohort TCR clusters tended to co-occur in the 95 to 150 validation repertoires was found in a later analysis.

V was shortened by 0 bases and J by 0 bases, with 9 bases between the two germline ends. Germline CDR1 SGDLS, CDR2 YYNGEE. The CDR3 sequence is 16 residues long. Sequencing was performed with immunoSEQ multiplex PCR; in TCRdb, only in-frame clones are kept and a portion is missing. The data contain approximately 200,000 clones, 65% to 90% of them singletons. The sample consisted of PBMCs. This chain connects TRBV9 to TRBJ2-2; no reliable D call. The receptor was isolated from a woman aged 25 to 39 in good health and CMV-seropositive. CDR3 nucleotide sequence: TGTGCCAGCAGCGTAGTCGACTTCGCGAACACCGGGGAGCTGTTTTTT. Translation: CASSVVDFANTGELFF.